The sample holds a few counts of the clone carrying this TCR beta chain. Antigen specificity is unknown. The read comes to an end 3 residues before the CDR3 does, leaving the germline J gene to fill in the end. The repertoire was sequenced with immunoSEQ multiplex PCR; TCRdb's copy has only in-frame clones and lacks some. The table lists 25,000 to 30,000 clones, with no singletons. Germline lookup yields CDR1 SEHNR and CDR2 FQNEAQ (reference sequence). This CDR3 is 15 amino acids long. V gave up 5 bases and J gave up 7 bases; unmatched junction bases: 9. This sample stems from a study of T cell clonality in common variable immunodeficiency. Overall study results and limits: Reportedly, TCR beta sequences from common variable immunodeficiency showed fewer deletions and N-nucleotide insertions.

The chain has TRBV7-9 and TRBJ1-4; 8 bases are a match to TRBD1. The sequence was collected from a human donor with common variable immunodeficiency. Sequencing was performed on peripheral blood mononuclear cells. The sequenced part of the CDR3 DNA is TGTGCCAGCAGCGGACAGGGTAGTTTGAGTGAAAAA. Protein: CASSGQGSLSEK. The entire CDR3 protein reads CASSGQGSLSEKLFF.